This T cell receptor (beta chain) appears in the sequencing data of a study of CD4 T cells in relation to SARS-CoV-2 and coronaviruses. Study in general: ViraFEST: approximately 10-day antigen culture of PBMCs, then TCR beta CDR3 sequencing. Two subjects were Hispanic; patients were 7 or 8 males and a few females. Study-level results: Approximately 65% of donors had memory CD4+ clonotypes crossrecognizing SARS-CoV-2 and common cold coronavirus spike.

A single count supports this clone. No antigen is known for it. The junction had 4 bases not matched to a gene; V was cut back by 5 bases and J by 2 bases. This CDR3 contains 14 residues. Germline V gene data show CDR1 as SGHTA and CDR2 as FQGNSA. Produced via immunoSEQ multiplex PCR; TCRdb's table is partial and in-frame only. The table lists tens of thousands of clones, 70% to 80% of them singletons. Naive or memory CD4+ cells were cultured 1:1 with T cell-depleted PBMCs plus CEF. The receptor was derived from an adult with COVID-19. Sequencing was performed on memory CD4+ T cells from PBMCs, cultured in vitro. The genes are TRBV7-2 and TRBJ2-3; 7 nucleotides match TRBD1. The CDR3, as DNA: TGTGCCAGCAGCCAGGACAGGTTCACAGATACGCAGTATTTT. Translated: CASSQDRFTDTQYF.